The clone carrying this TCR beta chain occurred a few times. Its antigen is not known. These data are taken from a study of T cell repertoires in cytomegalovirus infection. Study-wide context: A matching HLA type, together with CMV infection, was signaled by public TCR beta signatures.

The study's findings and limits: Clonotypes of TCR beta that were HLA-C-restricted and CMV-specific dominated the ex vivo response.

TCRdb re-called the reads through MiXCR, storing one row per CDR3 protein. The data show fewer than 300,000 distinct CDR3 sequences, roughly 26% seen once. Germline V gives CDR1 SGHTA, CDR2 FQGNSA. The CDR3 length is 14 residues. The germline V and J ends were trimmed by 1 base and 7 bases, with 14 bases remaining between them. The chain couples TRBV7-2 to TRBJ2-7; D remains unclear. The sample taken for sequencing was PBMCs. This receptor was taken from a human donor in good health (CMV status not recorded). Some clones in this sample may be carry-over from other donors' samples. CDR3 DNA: TGTGCCAGCAGCTTAGGGACCCAGCTCGGAGAGCAGTACTTC. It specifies CASSLGTQLGEQYF.